This T cell receptor beta chain was documented in a study of cytomegalovirus exposure and HLA in healthy donors. General study results and limits: An analysis that was carried out later associated 15,000 to 20,000 TCR beta sequences with HLA alleles at 0.05 false discovery rate.

13 Jbeta primers and 60 Vbeta primers were used for the PCR. Sequencing was performed with immunoSEQ multiplex PCR; in TCRdb, only in-frame clones are kept and a portion is missing. This sample carries 200,000 to 250,000 clones, over 80% of them seen once, and the ten largest clones take roughly 0.71%. As regards this clone: What it binds is not known.

CDR3 length: 13 amino acids. Trimming removed 7 bases at V and 2 bases at J, with 9 bases between. Germline assignment: CDR1 LNHDA and CDR2 SQIVND (reference sequence). This sequence originates from a boy aged 2 to 10 in good health and CMV-seronegative. Sequencing was done on a sample of PBMCs. This chain uses TRBV19 with TRBJ1-3; a weak D match, TRBD1 (6 bases). As DNA, the CDR3 is TGTGCCAGTACCAGGGGCCCTGGAAACACCATATATTTT. This translates into CASTRGPGNTIYF.